Each of the 31 T cell receptor beta chains below was sequenced from the same sample in a study of blood T cell repertoires in COVID-19. Method: immunoSEQ multiplex PCR; TCRdb's copy keeps in-frame clones and lacks some. The sample has around 620,000 clones, about 87% seen once. Sequencing input: peripheral blood. The receptors were sampled from a woman younger than 35 with acute or convalescent COVID-19.

This chain links TRBV5-8 with TRBJ1-2; TRBD1 agrees at 11 bases. This CDR3 has 15 residues. Trimming cost V 3 bases and J 2 bases; bases outside gene matches: 3. Germline loops: CDR1 SGHTS, CDR2 YDEGEE. The CDR3 sequence: CASSSWDRGNYGYTF. The DNA for the CDR3 is TGTGCCAGCAGCTCCTGGGACAGGGGGAACTATGGCTACACCTTC.

The V and J genes are TRBV29-1 and TRBJ1-2, with D perhaps TRBD1 (6 bases). This CDR3 comprises 14 residues. Germline CDR1 SQVTM, CDR2 ANQGSEA. With 6 bases removed from V and 7 bases from J, the gap between germline ends came to 21 bases. The CDR3 DNA is TGCAGCGTGGATGACAGGTCCCTTCTTAGTGGCTACACCTTC. Translating gives CSVDDRSLLSGYTF.

This clone was recorded only once. This rearrangement joins TRBV4-2 to TRBJ2-1, with D possibly matching TRBD2 (5 bases). Germline CDR1 is LGHNA and CDR2 is YNFKEQ. The CDR3 consists of 15 residues. Trimming removed 4 bases at V and 8 bases at J, with 18 bases between. CDR3 residues: CASSRELEQSDEQFF. DNA of the CDR3: TGTGCCAGCAGCCGAGAACTAGAGCAGAGCGATGAGCAGTTCTTC.

V and J are TRBV27 and TRBJ2-7, with a weak D call TRBD2 (5 bases). Trimming removed 6 bases at V and 2 bases at J, with 17 bases between. The CDR3 runs 15 residues. The germline V gene encodes CDR1 MNHEY and CDR2 SMNVEV (reference sequence). CDR3 in amino acids: CASRFRVNGAYEQYF. The CDR3 DNA is TGTGCCAGCAGGTTTAGGGTGAACGGGGCCTACGAGCAGTACTTC.

The chain uses TRBV19 and TRBJ2-5; 8 bases match TRBD2. The CDR3 sequence is 11 residues long. V lost 9 bases to trimming and J lost 8 bases; unmatched junction nucleotides: 5. CDR1 LNHDA and CDR2 SQIVND come from the germline V gene (reference sequence). Written as DNA, the CDR3 is TGTGCCAGCCTTAGCGGGGCCACCCAGTACTTC. This gives the protein CASLSGATQYF.

The chain has TRBV10-3 and TRBJ2-5, with D perhaps TRBD1 (5 bases). V lost 5 bases and J 2 bases, leaving 12 bases between the germline ends. This CDR3 spans 14 amino acids. Germline V CDR1 and CDR2: ENHRY, SYGVKD. DNA for the CDR3: TGTGCCATCAGTCCAATAAGGACACAAGAGACCCAGTACTTC. This encodes CAISPIRTQETQYF.

V gene TRBV27 combines with J gene TRBJ2-1, with D tentatively TRBD2 (6 bases). Looked up from germline, CDR1 is MNHEY and CDR2 is SMNVEV (reference sequence). The CDR3 is 14 residues long. Trimming left V 4 bases short and J 4 bases short, with 11 bases between. The CDR3 bases are TGTGCCAGCAGTTATAGCGGATCTTACAATGAGCAGTTCTTC. Translation: CASSYSGSYNEQFF.

The rearrangement links TRBV6-4 to TRBJ2-7, with D possibly matching TRBD2 (6 bases). Looked up from germline, CDR1 is MRHNA and CDR2 is SNTAGT. This CDR3 has 15 amino acids. V gave up 6 bases and J gave up 0 bases, with 15 bases separating them. In DNA, the CDR3 is TGTGCCAGCAGCCTCCAATGGGGGGACTCCTACGAGCAGTACTTC. It specifies CASSLQWGDSYEQYF.

This clone showed up just a few times. This chain joins TRBV6-4 and TRBJ1-1; D may be TRBD1 (6 bases). This CDR3 comprises 13 residues. CDR1 is MRHNA and CDR2 is SNTAGT in the germline V gene. V shed 6 bases and J shed 5 bases, with 13 bases lying between them. The CDR3 nucleotides are TGTGCCAGCAGCTTTTTACAGGGAACTGAAGCTTTCTTT. Protein: CASSFLQGTEAFF.

The chain combines TRBV30 with TRBJ1-4; the match to TRBD1 covers 8 bases. J lost 5 bases, V lost 0 bases, and 14 bases had no gene match. Germline CDR1 and CDR2: GTSNPN and SVGIG (reference sequence). The length of the CDR3 is 18 residues. Here the CDR3 DNA reads TGTGCCTGGAGTGTAGTTCTTGGACGGGACAGGCCAAATGAAAAACTGTTTTTT. The encoded protein is CAWSVVLGRDRPNEKLFF.

The V call is TRBV3-1 (or the pseudogene TRBV3-2), the J call TRBJ2-5, with no clear D. V was trimmed by 5 bases and J by 5 bases, leaving 12 bases between them. The CDR3 has 13 amino acids. Germline V CDR1 and CDR2: LGHDT, YNNKEL (reference sequence). The CDR3 nucleotides read TGTGCCAGCAGCGCACCGGGTCGGGAGACCCAGTACTTC. It is translated as CASSAPGRETQYF.

The V gene is TRBV4-3, the J gene TRBJ2-3; possible D gene TRBD2, 5 bases. Trimming took 3 bases from V and 2 from J, leaving 12 bases between them. The CDR3 runs to 15 residues. Germline V CDR1 and CDR2: LGHNA, YSLEER. The CDR3 sequence: CASSQLNGVTDTQYF. The CDR3 nucleotides read TGCGCCAGCAGCCAGTTGAACGGGGTCACAGATACGCAGTATTTT.

V usage is TRBV19 and J usage is TRBJ1-5, with TRBD1 matching over 9 bases. V lost 3 bases, J lost 1 base, and 4 bases stayed unmatched. The germline V gene encodes CDR1 LNHDA and CDR2 SQIVND (reference sequence). The length of the CDR3 is 16 residues. For the CDR3, the DNA is TGTGCCAGTAGTATCGGGGGACAGGGAAGCAATCAGCCCCAGCATTTT. Translation gives CASSIGGQGSNQPQHF. The complete variable domain, with remaining parts taken from reference TRBV19 and TRBJ1-5, reads DGGITQSPKYLFRKEGQNVTLSCEQNLNHDAMYWYRQDPGQGLRLIYYSQIVNDFQKGDIAEGYSVSREKKESFPLTVTSAQKNPTAFYLCASSIGGQGSNQPQHFGDGTRLSIL.

The chain uses TRBV6-5 and TRBJ2-3, with a weak D call TRBD1 (6 bases). Germline V lookup: CDR1 MNHEY, CDR2 SVGAGI. V was trimmed by 6 bases and J by 6 bases, leaving 13 bases between them. The CDR3 extends over 13 amino acids. The CDR3 bases are TGTGCCAGCAGCAAGAACAGGGCCGATACGCAGTATTTT. Translation: CASSKNRADTQYF.

This rearrangement joins TRBV14 to TRBJ1-1; TRBD1 matches 7 bases. The CDR3 sequence is 15 residues long. CDR1 is SGHDN and CDR2 is FVKESK in the germline V gene. V gave up 8 bases and J gave up 1 base; unmatched junction bases: 10. The CDR3 nucleotides read TGTGCCAGCCGTATCACAGGGGCCCCGAACACTGAAGCTTTCTTT. Its protein product is CASRITGAPNTEAFF.

The chain uses TRBV7-9 and TRBJ1-1; weak D call: TRBD1 (6 bases). Germline CDR1 is SEHNR and CDR2 is FQNEAQ (reference sequence). This CDR3 has 13 amino acids. The ends were cut back, 4 bases at V and 7 bases at J, with 13 bases in the middle. The CDR3 DNA sequence: TGTGCCAGCAGCTCCTACCGGGACAATGAAGCTTTCTTT. This sequence encodes CASSSYRDNEAFF.

This rearrangement joins TRBV5-1 to TRBJ1-3; D possibly corresponds to TRBD1 (6 bases). Between the trimmed V and J ends, which lost 4 bases and 8 bases, there was a span of 19 bases. CDR1 and CDR2 from the germline V gene are SGHRS and YFSETQ. The CDR3 is 15 amino acids. Here the CDR3 reads CASSPNTGFGDTIYF. In nucleotides, the CDR3 is TGCGCCAGCAGCCCGAACACAGGGTTCGGTGACACCATATATTTT. Supplemented by reference TRBV5-1 and TRBJ1-3, the full variable domain reads KAGVTQTPRYLIKTRGQQVTLSCSPISGHRSVSWYQQTPGQGLQFLFEYFSETQRNKGNFPGRFSGRQFSNSRSEMNVSTLELGDSALYLCASSPNTGFGDTIYFGEGSWLTVV.

This clone appeared once. The CDR3 region has the DNA TGTGCCTGGAGGGGCCCGACGGGGATCGGTGGCTACACCTTC. Residues: CAWRGPTGIGGYTF. The chain links TRBV30 to TRBJ1-2; D not resolved. The V gene's germline CDR1 is GTSNPN and CDR2 SVGIG (reference sequence). The V gene lost 3 bases and the J gene lost 7 bases, with 18 bases spanning the gap. This CDR3 has 14 amino acids. Complete variable domain (other parts from reference TRBV30 and TRBJ1-2): SQTIHQWPATLVQPVGSPLSLECTVEGTSNPNLYWYRQAAGRGLQLLFYSVGIGQISSEVPQNLSASRPQDRQFILSSKKLLLSDSGFYLCAWRGPTGIGGYTFGSGTRLTVV.

The J gene is TRBJ2-1, the V gene TRBV5-1; possibly TRBD1 for D (6 bases). The length of the CDR3 is 16 residues. Between the trimmed V and J ends, which lost 0 bases and 5 bases, there was a span of 15 bases. Looked up from germline, CDR1 is SGHRS and CDR2 is YFSETQ. The CDR3 DNA is TGCGCCAGCAGCTTGGAAGGGACATACCTAAACAATGAGCAGTTCTTC. Its protein product is CASSLEGTYLNNEQFF. The full variable domain, completed using reference TRBV5-1 and TRBJ2-1, is KAGVTQTPRYLIKTRGQQVTLSCSPISGHRSVSWYQQTPGQGLQFLFEYFSETQRNKGNFPGRFSGRQFSNSRSEMNVSTLELGDSALYLCASSLEGTYLNNEQFFGPGTRLTVL.

The chain recombines TRBV15 with TRBJ1-1, with D possibly being TRBD1 (5 bases). The V and J ends lost 0 bases and 0 bases respectively, with 8 bases between them. The CDR3 extends over 15 amino acids. The germline V gene has CDR1 LNHNV and CDR2 YYDKDF (reference sequence). CDR3 in amino acids: CATSRDRGLNTEAFF. CDR3 coding DNA: TGTGCCACCAGCAGAGATCGGGGGTTGAACACTGAAGCTTTCTTT. The whole variable domain, filled in from reference TRBV15 and TRBJ1-1, reads DAMVIQNPRYQVTQFGKPVTLSCSQTLNHNVMYWYQQKSSQAPKLLFHYYDKDFNNEADTPDNFQSRRPNTSFCFLDIRSPGLGDTAMYLCATSRDRGLNTEAFFGQGTRLTVV.

The rearrangement uses TRBV5-1 and TRBJ1-3; no reliable D call. Trimming stripped 4 bases from V and 3 bases from J, with 8 bases between. From germline, CDR1 is SGHRS and CDR2 YFSETQ. The CDR3 consists of 13 residues. For the CDR3, the DNA is TGCGCCAGCAGCCCGAGTTATGGAAACACCATATATTTT. This sequence encodes CASSPSYGNTIYF.

The chain uses TRBV28 and TRBJ2-1; a weak D match, TRBD2 (5 bases). The V gene lost 6 bases and the J gene lost 0 bases, with 12 bases spanning the gap. This CDR3 spans 15 amino acids. CDR1 is MDHEN and CDR2 is SYDVKM in the germline V gene. CDR3 residues: CASSQRGYSYNEQFF. CDR3 coding DNA: TGTGCCAGCAGCCAGAGAGGGTACTCCTACAATGAGCAGTTCTTC.

This chain connects TRBV30 to TRBJ1-1; D remains ambiguous. CDR3 length equals 13 residues. Per germline, CDR1 GTSNPN and CDR2 SVGIG (reference sequence). V lost 2 bases and J lost 1, with 8 bases in between. The CDR3 DNA reads TGTGCCTGGAGTACACAGACGAACACTGAAGCTTTCTTT. Its protein is CAWSTQTNTEAFF.

The chain links TRBV6-5 to TRBJ2-7; D not resolved. Between the trimmed V and J ends, which lost 2 bases and 7 bases, there was a span of 15 bases. This CDR3 region has 14 residues. Germline V CDR1 and CDR2: MNHEY, SVGAGI. CDR3 sequence: CASSYDGQSKEQYF. In nucleotides, the CDR3 is TGTGCCAGCAGTTACGATGGGCAAAGTAAGGAGCAGTACTTC.

V usage is TRBV4-3 and J usage is TRBJ1-2; D call uncertain. Germline V gene lookup returns CDR1 LGHNA and CDR2 YSLEER. Trimming cost V 1 base and J 8 bases, with 14 bases left between them. The CDR3 covers 14 residues. The CDR3 region has the DNA TGCGCCAGCAGCCAAGGAAGGGAGAGGAGCGGCTACACCTTC. It encodes CASSQGRERSGYTF.

This chain joins TRBV5-4 and TRBJ1-1, with D possibly matching TRBD1 (5 bases). Trimming shortened V by 7 bases and J by 0 bases, and 13 bases separated the two germline ends. Germline V gene data show CDR1 as SGHNT and CDR2 as YYREEE (reference sequence). The CDR3 totals 14 residues. This CDR3 reads CASEGRGVNTEAFF. The CDR3 region has the DNA TGTGCCAGCGAGGGGCGGGGGGTGAACACTGAAGCTTTCTTT.

This clone was detected once. The rearrangement links TRBV7-9 to TRBJ1-2, with 7 bases identical to TRBD1. Germline CDR1 and CDR2: SEHNR and FQNEAQ (reference sequence). The CDR3 is made up of 15 amino acids. The V segment lost 6 bases and the J segment 2 bases; nucleotides outside the gene matches: 9. CDR3 sequence: CASRPTTGLNYGYTF. The CDR3 bases are TGTGCCAGCAGACCGACGACAGGGCTCAACTATGGCTACACCTTC.

The rearrangement links TRBV9 to TRBJ2-2; D uncertain. V lost 6 bases and J lost 2, with 8 bases in between. The length of the CDR3 is 13 residues. Germline V gives CDR1 SGDLS, CDR2 YYNGEE. This chain's CDR3 is CASTPSNTGELFF. The CDR3 DNA is TGTGCCAGCACCCCGTCTAACACCGGGGAGCTGTTTTTT. Variable domain in full (rest from reference TRBV9 and TRBJ2-2): DSGVTQTPKHLITATGQRVTLRCSPRSGDLSVYWYQQSLDQGLQFLIQYYNGEERAKGNILERFSAQQFPDLHSELNLSSLELGDSALYFCASTPSNTGELFFGEGSRLTVL.

CDR3: CASSITFRGTGELFF. As DNA, the CDR3 is TGTGCCAGTAGTATTACCTTCCGGGGCACCGGGGAGCTGTTTTTT. This sequence joins TRBV19 and TRBJ2-2, with D maybe TRBD2 (5 bases). V was cut by 3 bases and J by 4 bases, with 12 bases left in between. This CDR3 has 15 amino acids. The V gene's germline CDR1 is LNHDA and CDR2 SQIVND (reference sequence).

This clone was picked up one time. The chain carries TRBV5-1 and TRBJ1-1; D is unresolved. The CDR3 length is 13 residues. The V end lost 6 bases, the J end lost 2 bases, and 11 bases lay between the germline ends. CDR1 is SGHRS and CDR2 is YFSETQ in the germline V gene. CDR3 in amino acids: CASTSYPNTEAFF. CDR3 nucleotide sequence: TGCGCCAGCACGAGCTACCCCAACACTGAAGCTTTCTTT.

The chain recombines TRBV5-1 with TRBJ1-6; D may be TRBD1 (5 bases). The CDR3 sequence is 13 residues long. The germline gives CDR1 SGHRS, CDR2 YFSETQ. The V end was cut by 0 bases, the J end by 9 bases, with 7 bases between. In DNA form, the CDR3 reads TGCGCCAGCAGCTTGGGGGGCCTTTCACCCCTCCACTTT. This gives the protein CASSLGGLSPLHF.